Listed below are T cell receptor beta chains from one sample, sequenced in a study of blood T cell repertoires in COVID-19. Clones were sequenced by immunoSEQ multiplex PCR, and TCRdb holds only the in-frame ones, with some missing. The data show 110,000 to 150,000 clones, approximately 87% seen once. The sequenced sample was peripheral blood. These receptor sequences come from a human donor in a cohort sampled during active COVID-19. The CDR3 runs from the conserved cysteine through the conserved F or W. A D gene is named only where the DNA matches it firmly. Clone size is given for some rows only: seen once, a few or many times, or a class if the clone is expanded.

CDR3aa | CDR3nt | d_gene | v_gene | abundance | j_gene
CASSSGPGYGYTF | TGTGCCAGCAGTTCAGGTCCCGGCTATGGCTACACCTTC | NA | TRBV6-2/TRBV6-3 | NA | TRBJ1-2
CASSQDRGVNYGYTF | TGTGCCAGCAGCCAGGACAGGGGAGTGAACTATGGCTACACCTTC | TRBD1 | TRBV5-4 | NA | TRBJ1-2
CASSLTGSTYNEQFF | TGTGCCAGCAGCTTGACAGGGAGCACCTACAATGAGCAGTTCTTC | TRBD1 | TRBV9 | NA | TRBJ2-1
CASSNVDRIQGYTF | TGCGCCAGCAGCAACGTGGACAGGATACAGGGCTACACCTTC | TRBD1 | TRBV5-1 | NA | TRBJ1-2
CASSPRTGGTDTQYF | TGTGCCAGCAGCCCCAGGACTGGCGGTACAGATACGCAGTATTTT | NA | TRBV11-3 | NA | TRBJ2-3
CASGLGLAGESQFF | TGTGCCAGCGGCTTGGGACTAGCGGGAGAATCGCAGTTCTTC | TRBD2 | TRBV11-2 | NA | TRBJ2-1
CASSEVRTGHGYTF | TGTGCCAGCAGTGAAGTTCGAACAGGGCATGGCTACACCTTC | NA | TRBV6-1 | NA | TRBJ1-2
CASSLRQGASGNTIYF | TGTGCCAGCAGCTTACGACAGGGGGCTTCCGGAAACACCATATATTTT | TRBD1 | TRBV7-9 | NA | TRBJ1-3
CATSGGGNAEAFF | TGTGCCACCAGCGGGGGGGGTAACGCTGAAGCTTTCTTT | NA | TRBV15 | NA | TRBJ1-1
CASSGRTGPAQETQYF | TGTGCCAGCAGCGGGAGGACAGGGCCCGCCCAAGAGACCCAGTACTTC | TRBD1 | TRBV5-6 | few | TRBJ2-5
CASSVSFGNEQFF | TGTGCCAGCAGCGTATCTTTCGGGAATGAGCAGTTCTTC | NA | TRBV7-9 | NA | TRBJ2-1
CASSEYYGSPSQF | TGTGCCAGCAGTGAATACTATGGCTCCCCAAGTCAATTC | NA | TRBV6-1 | NA | TRBJ2-7
CASSPRTGWGTEAFF | TGTGCCAGCAGTCCCAGGACAGGGTGGGGGACTGAAGCTTTCTTT | TRBD1 | TRBV28 | many | TRBJ1-1
CASSRGVAGVGTDTQYF | TGTGCCAGCAGCCGAGGGGTGGCAGGGGTGGGCACAGATACGCAGTATTTT | NA | TRBV7-3 | NA | TRBJ2-3
CASSSGLEGDGYTF | TGCGCCAGCAGCTCGGGACTTGAGGGCGATGGCTACACCTTC | NA | TRBV5-1 | NA | TRBJ1-2
CASSLDPTGGNYGYTF | TGTGCCAGCAGCTTAGATCCGACAGGGGGTAACTATGGCTACACCTTC | TRBD1 | TRBV7-8 | NA | TRBJ1-2
CASKSQGGSGAEAFF | TGTGCCAGCAAATCTCAAGGGGGCTCTGGCGCTGAAGCTTTCTTT | TRBD1 | TRBV2 | few | TRBJ1-1
CASSSGFYNEQFF | TGTGCCAGCAGCTCGGGATTCTACAATGAGCAGTTCTTC | NA | TRBV5-4 | few | TRBJ2-1
CASSWTSGGAGDTQYF | TGTGCTAGCAGCTGGACTAGCGGGGGGGCCGGAGATACGCAGTATTTT | TRBD2 | TRBV7-7 | NA | TRBJ2-3
CASSEQVGAGANVLTF | TGTGCCAGCAGCGAACAGGTAGGGGCTGGGGCCAACGTCCTGACTTTC | NA | TRBV4-2 | once | TRBJ2-6
CASSLAGYQETQYF | TGCGCCAGCAGCTTGGCGGGGTACCAAGAGACCCAGTACTTC | NA | TRBV5-1 | NA | TRBJ2-5
CASTRVTNYGYTF | TGTGCCAGCACACGGGTGACTAACTATGGCTACACCTTC | NA | TRBV6-5 | NA | TRBJ1-2
CASSSIQANYGYTF | TGTGCCAGCTCATCCATACAGGCTAACTATGGCTACACCTTC | NA | TRBV18 | once | TRBJ1-2
CASSPSGLAGSEQFF | TGTGCCAGCAGCCCTTCGGGACTAGCGGGAAGTGAGCAGTTCTTC | TRBD2 | TRBV11-1 | NA | TRBJ2-1
CASWLAGQETQYF | TGTGCCAGCTGGCTAGCGGGCCAAGAGACCCAGTACTTC | TRBD2 | TRBV6-5 | NA | TRBJ2-5
CASSYWTQRADTQYF | TGTGCCAGCAGTTACTGGACACAAAGGGCAGATACGCAGTATTTT | NA | TRBV6-2/TRBV6-3 | NA | TRBJ2-3
CASSLANRKADGYTF | TGCGCCAGCAGCTTGGCGAACAGGAAGGCGGATGGCTACACCTTC | NA | TRBV5-1 | many | TRBJ1-2
CASSPGTGDGGYTF | TGCGCCAGCAGCCCCGGGACAGGGGATGGTGGCTACACCTTC | TRBD1 | TRBV5-1 | NA | TRBJ1-2
CASSLEISGVTSYNEQFF | TGTGCCAGCAGCTTGGAGATTAGCGGGGTCACCTCGTACAATGAGCAGTTCTTC | TRBD2 | TRBV5-4 | few | TRBJ2-1
CATSRVWTGPPVRETQYF | TGTGCCACCAGCAGAGTTTGGACAGGCCCCCCGGTTAGAGAGACCCAGTACTTC | TRBD1 | TRBV15 | once | TRBJ2-5
CSASPPGGWQPQHF | TGCAGTGCTAGTCCCCCGGGGGGCTGGCAGCCCCAGCATTTT | NA | TRBV20-1 | NA | TRBJ1-5
CAWVTSGSPYNEQFF | TGTGCCTGGGTGACTAGCGGGAGTCCCTACAATGAGCAGTTCTTC | TRBD2 | TRBV30 | NA | TRBJ2-1
CASKDNAYEQYF | TGTGCCAGCAAAGACAATGCCTACGAGCAGTACTTC | NA | TRBV2 | NA | TRBJ2-7
CASSMTGAMAEAFF | TGTGCCAGCAGCATGACAGGGGCAATGGCTGAAGCTTTCTTT | TRBD1 | TRBV9 | few | TRBJ1-1
CASSGRDSRILETQYF | TGTGCCAGCAGCGGACGGGACTCCCGGATTCTAGAGACCCAGTACTTC | NA | TRBV7-2 | NA | TRBJ2-5
CASSLSDGYTEAFF | TGTGCCAGCAGCTTAAGTGACGGGTACACTGAAGCTTTCTTT | NA | TRBV11-3 | NA | TRBJ1-1
CASSPTVNSNEKLFF | TGCGCCAGCAGCCCGACAGTGAACAGTAATGAAAAACTGTTTTTT | NA | TRBV5-1 | NA | TRBJ1-4
CASSLGSVGQQETQYF | TGTGCCAGCAGCTTAGGTAGTGTTGGGCAGCAAGAGACCCAGTACTTC | NA | TRBV7-2 | NA | TRBJ2-5
CASSTLAGSPNEQFF | TGTGCCAGTAGTACCCTAGCGGGGAGCCCCAATGAGCAGTTCTTC | TRBD2 | TRBV19 | NA | TRBJ2-1
CASSATLDRGRQFF | TGTGCCAGCAGCGCGACACTCGACAGGGGGAGGCAGTTCTTC | TRBD1 | TRBV7-2 | NA | TRBJ2-1
CASSVNPGQGAYYGYTF | TGTGCCAGCAGCGTTAATCCGGGACAGGGGGCCTACTATGGCTACACCTTC | TRBD1 | TRBV9 | NA | TRBJ1-2
CASSDGESTDTQYF | TGTGCCAGCAGTGATGGAGAAAGCACAGATACGCAGTATTTT | NA | TRBV6-4 | NA | TRBJ2-3
CASSAVTSGELFF | TGTGCCAGCAGCGCCGTTACATCCGGGGAGCTGTTTTTT | NA | TRBV9 | NA | TRBJ2-2
CSVEVADRGFYEQYF | TGCAGCGTTGAAGTTGCGGACAGAGGGTTCTACGAGCAGTACTTC | NA | TRBV29-1 | NA | TRBJ2-7
CASSLSILRNTEAFF | TGTGCCAGCAGCTTAAGCATTCTCAGGAACACTGAAGCTTTCTTT | NA | TRBV7-3 | few | TRBJ1-1
CASSLLGGANTEAFF | TGCGCCAGCAGCTTGTTAGGGGGCGCGAACACTGAAGCTTTCTTT | TRBD1 | TRBV5-1 | NA | TRBJ1-1
CASSRASGELFF | TGTGCCAGCAGCCGCGCATCCGGGGAGCTGTTTTTT | NA | TRBV3-1/TRBV3-2 | NA | TRBJ2-2
CASSEFGTGFKNTEAFF | TGTGCCAGCAGTGAGTTCGGGACAGGGTTCAAGAACACTGAAGCTTTCTTT | TRBD1 | TRBV25-1 | NA | TRBJ1-1
CASSLEGGIKQETQYF | TGTGCCAGCAGCTTAGAGGGGGGGATCAAACAAGAGACCCAGTACTTC | TRBD2 | TRBV11-3 | NA | TRBJ2-5
CASRVGGPSGQPQHF | TGTGCCAGCAGAGTAGGGGGCCCCTCGGGACAGCCCCAGCATTTT | TRBD1 | TRBV2 | NA | TRBJ1-5
CASSLGQDYGYTF | TGTGCCAGCAGCTTAGGACAGGACTATGGCTACACCTTC | NA | TRBV7-9 | NA | TRBJ1-2
CASSWGQGYDTQYF | TGTGCCAGCAGCTGGGGACAGGGTTATGATACGCAGTATTTT | TRBD1 | TRBV7-3 | once | TRBJ2-3
CASSLESTDTQYF | TGTGCTAGCAGCTTGGAGAGCACAGATACGCAGTATTTT | NA | TRBV7-7 | once | TRBJ2-3
CASSSKREGAKNIQYF | TGTGCCAGTAGTTCCAAGCGGGAGGGGGCCAAAAACATTCAGTACTTC | TRBD2 | TRBV19 | few | TRBJ2-4
CASSYYIDEQFF | TGTGCCAGCAGTTATTATATCGATGAGCAGTTCTTC | NA | TRBV6-2/TRBV6-3 | few | TRBJ2-1